The clone carrying this TCR beta chain was observed a handful of times. What it binds is unknown. These data are taken from a study of identical twins. General study points: The models systematically underestimated how much out-of-frame TCR alpha was shared in monozygotic twins. Out-of-frame beta chain sequences displayed weaker excess sharing between twins. There were fewer insertions in abundant cord blood beta clonotypes, but memory repertoires showed no such pattern.

In TCRdb, the 5' RACE reads were re-called with MiXCR into one record per CDR3 protein. The data hold some 1,700,000 distinct CDR3 sequences, with about 32% observed a single time. CDR1 is SGDLS, CDR2 YYNGEE, per germline. Trimming shortened V by 4 bases and J by 0 bases, and 14 bases separated the two germline ends. This CDR3 spans 15 amino acids. This TCR was recovered from a newborn girl in good health. The J gene is TRBJ2-7, the V gene TRBV9, with a weak D call TRBD2 (6 bases). The sample taken for sequencing was cord blood. The CDR3 sequence is CASSPGLPISYEQYF. CDR3 DNA: TGTGCCAGCAGCCCGGGACTCCCTATCTCCTACGAGCAGTACTTC.